One sample yielded the 9 T cell receptor beta chains listed below, sequenced in a study of somatic mutations in cytotoxic T cells in rheumatoid arthritis. Repertoires were generated with immunoSEQ multiplex PCR, while TCRdb's copy carries only in-frame clones and drops some. The sample shows just under 30,000 clones, 85% to 90% of them seen only once. The sample consisted of CD8+ T cells sorted from blood. The receptors come from an adult with rheumatoid arthritis.

The chain joins TRBV4-2 to TRBJ1-5; D gene uncertain. V lost 1 base and J 0 bases, leaving 7 bases between the germline ends. Germline CDR1 is LGHNA and CDR2 is YNFKEQ. The length of the CDR3 is 15 residues. CDR3 bases: TGTGCCAGCAGCCAAGGGAGCCATAGCAATCAGCCCCAGCATTTT. Translated, it gives CASSQGSHSNQPQHF.

This clone is a singleton in its sample. The gene calls are TRBV5-1 and TRBJ2-1; either TRBD1 or TRBD2 may supply D (5 bases each). The germline V gene encodes CDR1 SGHRS and CDR2 YFSETQ. V gave up 2 bases and J gave up 4 bases, with 13 bases separating them. The length of the CDR3 is 15 residues. The CDR3 spells CASSFGTTTYNEQFF. DNA for the CDR3: TGCGCCAGCAGCTTCGGGACCACAACGTACAATGAGCAGTTCTTC.

The chain couples TRBV13 to TRBJ2-5; a weak D match, TRBD2 (5 bases). V lost 5 bases and J lost 5, with 15 bases in between. Germline CDR1 PRHDT, CDR2 FYEKMQ (reference sequence). The CDR3 length is 14 residues. This CDR3 is CASSLRRFGETQYF. The DNA of the CDR3 is TGTGCCAGCAGCCTACGGAGGTTCGGGGAGACCCAGTACTTC.

This clone is deemed large (0.1 to 1%). The chain has TRBV6-1 and TRBJ2-7; 10 nucleotides match TRBD2. The junction had 9 bases not matched to a gene; V was cut back by 4 bases and J by 6 bases. The germline CDR1 and CDR2 sequences are MNHNS and SASEGT. This CDR3 spans 15 amino acids. The chain's CDR3 is CASSVSSGRPGEQYF. The CDR3 DNA reads TGTGCCAGCAGTGTATCTAGCGGGAGACCGGGCGAGCAGTACTTC.

This clone was seen a handful of times. The chain uses TRBV5-4 and TRBJ2-1; TRBD2 aligns across 10 bases. The CDR3 is made up of 15 amino acids. Germline CDR1 reads SGHNT; CDR2 reads YYREEE (reference sequence). The V segment lost 3 bases and the J segment 7 bases; nucleotides outside the gene matches: 7. CDR3 bases: TGTGCCAGCAGCTCATCACTAGCGGGGTTGAATGAGCAGTTCTTC. Translation gives CASSSSLAGLNEQFF.

The chain is built from TRBV7-6 and TRBJ1-3; D gene ambiguous. Germline-derived CDR1 and CDR2 are SGHVS and FNYEAQ. Trimming took 0 bases from V and 0 from J, leaving 3 bases between them. The CDR3 runs to 14 residues. This CDR3 is CASSLALSGNTIYF. CDR3 DNA sequence: TGTGCCAGCAGCTTAGCCCTCTCTGGAAACACCATATATTTT.

The rearrangement links TRBV30 to TRBJ2-1; no clear D. The V gene lost 1 base and the J gene lost 3 bases, with 7 bases spanning the gap. This CDR3 has 13 residues. Looked up from germline, CDR1 is GTSNPN and CDR2 is SVGIG (reference sequence). The CDR3 nucleotides read TGTGCCTGGAGTGAAACGTACTACAATGAGCAGTTCTTC. Amino acid sequence: CAWSETYYNEQFF.

This chain joins TRBV6-1 and TRBJ1-5, with D perhaps TRBD1 (6 bases). The CDR3 covers 15 residues. Germline loops: CDR1 MNHNS, CDR2 SASEGT. The V end lost 4 bases, the J end lost 3 bases, and 13 bases lay between the germline ends. The CDR3 loop is CASSGRTVPNQPQHF. The DNA of the CDR3 is TGTGCCAGCAGTGGCCGGACAGTCCCCAATCAGCCCCAGCATTTT.

The chain couples TRBV7-2 to TRBJ1-2; D is perhaps TRBD1 (5 bases). This CDR3 has 13 amino acids. Germline V gene lookup returns CDR1 SGHTA and CDR2 FQGNSA. Trimming took off 1 base at V and 4 bases at J, with 7 bases between the two ends. CDR3: CASSLDGGYGYTF. The CDR3, as DNA: TGTGCCAGCAGCTTAGACGGGGGCTATGGCTACACCTTC.